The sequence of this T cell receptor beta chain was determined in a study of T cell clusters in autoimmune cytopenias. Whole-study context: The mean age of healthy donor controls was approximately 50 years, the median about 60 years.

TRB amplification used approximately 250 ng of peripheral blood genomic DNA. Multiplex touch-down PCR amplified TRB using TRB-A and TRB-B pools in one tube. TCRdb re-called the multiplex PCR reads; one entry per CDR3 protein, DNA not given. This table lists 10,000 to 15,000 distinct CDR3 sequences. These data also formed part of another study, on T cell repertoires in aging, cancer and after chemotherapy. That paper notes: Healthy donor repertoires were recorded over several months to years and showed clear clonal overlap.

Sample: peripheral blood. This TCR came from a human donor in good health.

Here the CDR3 reads CASSSGGAGGRGTQYF. The rearrangement joins TRBV12-3 or TRBV12-4 to TRBJ2-3; there is no DNA to check the TCRdb D call of TRBD2. The CDR3 sequence is 16 residues long.